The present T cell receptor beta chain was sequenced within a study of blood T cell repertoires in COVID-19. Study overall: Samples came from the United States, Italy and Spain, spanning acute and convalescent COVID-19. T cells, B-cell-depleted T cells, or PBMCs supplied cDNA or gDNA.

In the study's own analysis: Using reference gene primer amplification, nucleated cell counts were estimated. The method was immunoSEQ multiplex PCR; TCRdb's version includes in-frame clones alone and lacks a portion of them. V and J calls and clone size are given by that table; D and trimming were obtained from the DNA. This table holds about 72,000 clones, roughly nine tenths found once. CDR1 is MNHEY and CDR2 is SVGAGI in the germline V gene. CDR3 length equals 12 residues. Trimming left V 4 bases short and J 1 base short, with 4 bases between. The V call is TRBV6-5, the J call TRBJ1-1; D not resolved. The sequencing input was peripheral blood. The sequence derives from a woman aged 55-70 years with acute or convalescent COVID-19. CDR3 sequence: CASSWANTEAFF. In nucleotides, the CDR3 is TGTGCCAGCAGTTGGGCGAACACTGAAGCTTTCTTT.